This TCR beta chain was captured in a study of cytomegalovirus exposure and HLA in healthy donors. Study overall: Counted in an early data release were roughly 81 million unique TCRs from HLA-typed donors. Study conclusions and caveats: The listing of 150 to 200 TCR beta chains classed them as cytomegalovirus-associated.

This PCR relied on a set of 60 Vbeta primers and 13 Jbeta primers. Per the original data handling: Later reanalysis found approximately 76 million unique TCR beta chains, around 10 million of them shared. Using immunoSEQ multiplex PCR, the repertoire was profiled, and TCRdb retains in-frame clones only, with some absent. V and J calls and clone size follow that table, whereas D and trimming were derived from the DNA. Among approximately 190,000 clones, about four fifths were seen once, and the ten largest hold 1.7%. The CDR3 is made up of 15 amino acids. Germline V gene lookup returns CDR1 MNHEY and CDR2 SMNVEV (reference sequence). Note on this clone: Its antigen is not identified. The junction differs from germline at one of its ends, possibly a read error.

This receptor was taken from a woman aged 18-35 years in good health and CMV-seronegative. The sequenced material came from PBMCs. The chain links TRBV27 to TRBJ2-7; 7 bases agree with TRBD2. Here the CDR3 reads CASNLWREQIYEQYF. The CDR3 region has the DNA TGTGCCAGCAATTTATGGCGGGAGCAAATCTACGAGCAGTACTTC.